These T cell receptor beta chains were read from a single sample in a study of blood T cell repertoires in COVID-19. Sequencing used immunoSEQ multiplex PCR; TCRdb keeps in-frame clones, though not all of them. The sample holds some 160,000 clones; less than 90% are singletons and the top ten take about 8%. The sample consisted of PBMCs or T cells enriched from blood (not recorded which). These TCRs come from a woman in her 50s who had recovered from COVID-19. The CDR3 runs from the conserved cysteine through the conserved F or W. Fields, in order: clone size, J gene, D gene, V gene, CDR3 protein, CDR3 DNA. The D gene is left open where the match is weak. Expanded clones get a size class; other rows say once, few or many, or leave the size out.

size: once; J: TRBJ2-7; D: .; V: TRBV28; CDR3: CASSQSRYEQYF; DNA: TGTGCCAGCAGTCAGAGCAGGTACGAGCAGTACTTC
size: .; J: TRBJ1-1; D: .; V: TRBV2; CDR3: CASAGRAMNTEAFF; DNA: TGTGCCAGCGCGGGCAGAGCCATGAACACTGAAGCTTTCTTT
size: .; J: TRBJ1-1; D: TRBD1; V: TRBV5-1; CDR3: CANIPGGTEAFF; DNA: TGCGCCAACATCCCAGGGGGAACTGAAGCTTTCTTT
size: .; J: TRBJ1-6; D: TRBD1; V: TRBV5-1; CDR3: CASSLHSGQGDSPLHF; DNA: TGCGCCAGCAGCTTACACTCAGGACAGGGGGATTCACCCCTCCACTTT
size: .; J: TRBJ1-6; D: TRBD1; V: TRBV6-6; CDR3: CASETAGQDVSPLHF; DNA: TGTGCCAGCGAGACGGCGGGACAGGATGTTTCACCCCTCCACTTT
size: .; J: TRBJ2-3; D: TRBD2; V: TRBV28; CDR3: CASSSLWTSGNTDTQYF; DNA: TGTGCCAGCAGTTCACTTTGGACTAGCGGGAACACAGATACGCAGTATTTT
size: .; J: TRBJ1-6; D: .; V: TRBV7-9; CDR3: CATTTVPRTPLHF; DNA: TGTGCCACCACGACAGTCCCCCGAACACCCCTCCACTTT
size: once; J: TRBJ2-5; D: TRBD2; V: TRBV7-2; CDR3: CASSPGLAGEETQYF; DNA: TGTGCCAGCAGTCCCGGACTAGCGGGGGAAGAGACCCAGTACTTC
size: .; J: TRBJ2-2; D: .; V: TRBV19; CDR3: CASRLGAVYTGELFF; DNA: TGTGCCAGCAGACTGGGGGCAGTTTACACCGGGGAGCTGTTTTTT
size: .; J: TRBJ2-4; D: TRBD2; V: TRBV6-2/TRBV6-3; CDR3: CASSRASGILAKNIQYF; DNA: TGTGCCAGCAGTAGGGCTAGCGGGATCCTAGCCAAAAACATTCAGTACTTC
size: once; J: TRBJ2-2; D: TRBD2; V: TRBV5-1; CDR3: CASSLKLAGASNTGELFF; DNA: TGCGCCAGCAGCTTGAAGCTAGCGGGGGCCTCGAACACCGGGGAGCTGTTTTTT
size: .; J: TRBJ1-2; D: .; V: TRBV6-2/TRBV6-3; CDR3: CASSVQGRTEGYGYTF; DNA: TGTGCCAGCAGTGTCCAGGGGCGGACAGAGGGCTATGGCTACACCTTC
size: .; J: TRBJ1-4; D: .; V: TRBV10-3; CDR3: CAISGSAGEKLFF; DNA: TGTGCCATCAGCGGGTCGGCGGGTGAAAAACTGTTTTTT
size: .; J: TRBJ1-1; D: .; V: TRBV19; CDR3: CASSMSPRAREAFF; DNA: TGTGCCAGTAGTATGTCCCCCAGGGCAAGAGAAGCTTTCTTT
size: .; J: TRBJ2-1; D: .; V: TRBV6-1; CDR3: CASSWAGPYNEQFF; DNA: TGTGCCAGCAGTTGGGCAGGCCCCTACAATGAGCAGTTCTTC
size: .; J: TRBJ2-4; D: TRBD2; V: TRBV27; CDR3: CASSRYSGRAGAKNIQYF; DNA: TGTGCCAGCAGTCGTTATAGCGGGAGGGCCGGGGCCAAAAACATTCAGTACTTC
size: .; J: TRBJ1-1; D: TRBD1; V: TRBV10-3; CDR3: CAISEYRTGVYTEAFF; DNA: TGTGCCATCAGTGAGTACAGGACAGGGGTCTACACTGAAGCTTTCTTT
size: .; J: TRBJ1-4; D: TRBD1; V: TRBV25-1; CDR3: CASSDRGQGGEKLFF; DNA: TGTGCCAGCAGTGATCGGGGACAGGGTGGGGAAAAACTGTTTTTT
size: .; J: TRBJ2-5; D: .; V: TRBV5-5; CDR3: CASSLDVGGRTQYF; DNA: TGTGCCAGCAGCTTGGACGTCGGGGGGCGGACCCAGTACTTC
size: .; J: TRBJ1-1; D: .; V: TRBV12-3/TRBV12-4; CDR3: CASRTTGGKAFF; DNA: TGTGCCAGCAGAACGACCGGGGGGAAGGCTTTCTTT
size: once; J: TRBJ2-3; D: TRBD1; V: TRBV13; CDR3: CASSLGDRDTDTQYF; DNA: TGTGCCAGCAGCTTAGGAGACAGGGACACAGATACGCAGTATTTT
size: few; J: TRBJ2-7; D: .; V: TRBV27; CDR3: CASSQWGVYEQYF; DNA: TGTGCCAGCAGTCAATGGGGGGTTTACGAGCAGTACTTC